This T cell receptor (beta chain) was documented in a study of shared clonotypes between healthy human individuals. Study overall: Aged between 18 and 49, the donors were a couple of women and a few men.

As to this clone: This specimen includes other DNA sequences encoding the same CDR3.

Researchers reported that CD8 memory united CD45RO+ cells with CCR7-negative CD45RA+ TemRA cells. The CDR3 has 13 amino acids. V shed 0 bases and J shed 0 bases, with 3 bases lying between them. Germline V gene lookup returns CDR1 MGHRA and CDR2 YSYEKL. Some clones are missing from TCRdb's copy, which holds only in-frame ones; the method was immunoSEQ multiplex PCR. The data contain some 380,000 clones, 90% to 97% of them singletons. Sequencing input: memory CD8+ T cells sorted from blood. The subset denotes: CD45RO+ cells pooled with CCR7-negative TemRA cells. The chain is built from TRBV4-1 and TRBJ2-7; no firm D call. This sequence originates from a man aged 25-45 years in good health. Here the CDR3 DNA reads TGCGCCAGCAGCCAAGATAGCTCCTACGAGCAGTACTTC. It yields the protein CASSQDSSYEQYF.